Here is one T cell receptor beta chain with its context. This clone was observed once. The antigen it recognizes is unknown. Base quality data are lacking; no much larger clone is found one base away. Including cysteine and phenylalanine, the CDR3 has 13 amino acids. The kept DNA is CDR3 alone, 39 bases in frame from the first base. The V end loses 1 base and the J end loses 5 bases, and a stretch of 9 bases separates them. The CDR1 and CDR2 encoded by the germline V gene are SGDLS and YYNGEE. Patients with autoimmune disease history or receiving systemic immunosuppression were excluded from the trial. Peripheral blood for TCR sequencing was drawn from every dose cohort at baseline, at cycle 4 day 1 and at cycle 7 day 1. Samples came from an open-label, multicenter, first-in-human phase I dose-escalation trial of ivuxolimab. The trial enrolled adults with locally advanced or metastatic head and neck squamous cell, hepatocellular, melanoma or renal cell carcinoma. Before TCR sequencing, CD4+ T cells and CD8+ T cells from peripheral blood were sorted into separate populations.

The sample belongs to a study of OX40 agonist ivuxolimab in advanced cancers. Background on the whole study: The costimulatory receptor OX40 (CD134) was targeted by ivuxolimab, a fully human IgG2 agonistic monoclonal antibody. Partial responses were achieved by three dose-escalation patients, of whom one had hepatocellular carcinoma and two had cutaneous melanoma. Of the approximately 53 patients in dose escalation, about 19 had hepatocellular carcinoma, approximately 15 had melanoma, 9 had renal cell carcinoma and 9 had head and neck cancer. The purpose of peripheral TCRbeta sequencing was to test whether ivuxolimab changed TCR sequence diversity and led to clonal T-cell expansion. The monotherapy dose-escalation portion (N ≈ 56 patients) of the phase I ivuxolimab trial is reported in the paper. In the dose-escalation cohort, 70% to 85% of patients were male, and the mean age was around 60 years, with a range of 23 to 79. Intravenous ivuxolimab was administered to patients every 2 weeks at six dose levels: 0.01, 0.1, 0.3, 1.5, 3 and 10 mg/kg. Prior anti-PD-1, anti-PD-L1 or anti-CTLA-4 therapy was permitted, and checkpoint inhibitors had been received by about 37% of dose-escalation patients. What the authors observed across the whole study: At doses from 0.1 to 3.0 mg/kg, clonal expansion was seen in both CD4+ and CD8+ blood T cells between baseline and week 6. After ivuxolimab, expanded clones were on average more numerous among CD8+ T cells than among CD4+ T cells. In the 0.1-3.0 mg/kg groups, partial responders had among the lowest normalized peripheral clonal expansion, particularly in CD8+ T cells. The antigen specificity of the peripheral T cells that underwent clonal expansion was not determined. Low levels of normalized T-cell clonal expansion were also seen in some nonresponding patients.

For sequencing of the TCRbeta CDR3 region, genomic DNA was extracted from the sorted cells. The immunoSEQ Assay was used for sequencing of TCRbeta CDR3 regions. As stored in TCRdb, this immuneACCESS dataset retains in-frame rearrangements with V and J assigned. A fraction of the clones does not appear; measured against another copy, unresolved V genes explain less than half of the discrepancy, and the remainder lacks a known reason. The sample table shows tens of thousands of clones, and more than 75% are seen once. Of the sample, about 4.5% falls within the top ten clones. This sample comprised CD4+ or CD8+ T cells sorted from blood, obtained in a trial of the OX40 agonist ivuxolimab. The clonotype was recovered from an adult with an advanced solid tumor such as melanoma, head and neck, liver or kidney cancer. The chain uses TRBV9 and TRBJ1-1; the D segment cannot be called with confidence. The CDR3 protein is CASSVSIVTEAFF. The nucleotides are TGTGCCAGCAGCGTATCAATTGTTACTGAAGCTTTCTTT.